One sample yielded the 20 T cell receptor beta chains listed below, sequenced in a study of shared T cell receptors in the human thymus. Data came from immunoSEQ multiplex PCR; TCRdb stores just in-frame clones and leaves some out. In the table there are about 380,000 clones, approximately 95% of which are singletons. Sequences were obtained from thymocytes. Receptors were obtained from a human donor.

This chain connects TRBV7-2 to TRBJ2-1; unclear D gene. This CDR3 has 11 residues. Trimming left V 0 bases short and J 13 bases short, with 7 bases between. CDR1 and CDR2 from the germline V gene are SGHTA and FQGNSA. CDR3 sequence reads: CASSLAARQFF. CDR3 in DNA: TGTGCCAGCAGCTTAGCCGCACGCCAGTTCTTC.

The rearrangement uses TRBV27 and TRBJ2-7; 12 nucleotides align to TRBD2. J gave up 2 bases and V 2 bases, and 4 bases lay outside the gene matches. CDR1 and CDR2 from the germline V gene are MNHEY and SMNVEV (reference sequence). There are 16 residues in the CDR3. Written as DNA, the CDR3 is TGTGCCAGCAGTTTAGAAGGACTAGCGGGGACCTACGAGCAGTACTTC. This sequence encodes CASSLEGLAGTYEQYF.

V gene TRBV7-8 combines with J gene TRBJ2-7, with D possibly TRBD1 on 6 matching bases. This CDR3 is built from 15 residues. The germline V gene encodes CDR1 SGHVS and CDR2 FQNEAQ. The germline V and J ends were trimmed by 5 bases and 2 bases, with 16 bases remaining between them. The CDR3 spells CASSDRFGTTYEQYF. Here the CDR3 DNA reads TGTGCCAGCAGCGATCGATTCGGGACAACCTACGAGCAGTACTTC.

The gene calls are TRBV19 and TRBJ2-1, with 7 bases aligning to TRBD2. The J segment lost 5 bases and the V segment lost 3 bases, leaving 10 bases of the junction unmatched. The CDR3 totals 16 residues. Germline lookup yields CDR1 LNHDA and CDR2 SQIVND (reference sequence). The chain's CDR3 is CASSIGPLADHNEQFF. As DNA, the CDR3 is TGTGCCAGTAGTATTGGGCCCCTAGCGGACCACAATGAGCAGTTCTTC. Drawing the rest from reference TRBV19 and TRBJ2-1, the complete variable domain is DGGITQSPKYLFRKEGQNVTLSCEQNLNHDAMYWYRQDPGQGLRLIYYSQIVNDFQKGDIAEGYSVSREKKESFPLTVTSAQKNPTAFYLCASSIGPLADHNEQFFGPGTRLTVL.

The chain recombines TRBV28 with TRBJ2-2; no reliable D call. Between the trimmed V and J ends, which lost 6 bases and 3 bases, there was a span of 14 bases. The length of the CDR3 is 15 residues. Germline V gene data show CDR1 as MDHEN and CDR2 as SYDVKM. The CDR3 protein is CASRVVGSYTGELFF. The DNA for the CDR3 is TGTGCCAGCAGGGTGGTGGGCTCTTACACCGGGGAGCTGTTTTTT.

The V and J genes are TRBV6-1 and TRBJ2-1; D may be TRBD2 (6 bases). Germline loops: CDR1 MNHNS, CDR2 SASEGT. The CDR3 is made up of 16 amino acids. The V end lost 4 bases, the J end lost 2 bases, and 15 bases lay between the germline ends. CDR3: CASSGPGEIPYNEQFF. The CDR3 bases are TGTGCCAGCAGTGGCCCGGGGGAGATCCCCTACAATGAGCAGTTCTTC.

This chain connects TRBV4-1 to TRBJ2-7, with D possibly matching TRBD1 (6 bases). V shed 1 base and J shed 2 bases, with 15 bases lying between them. This CDR3 contains 16 residues. Germline CDR1 is MGHRA and CDR2 is YSYEKL. The CDR3 loop reads CASSQGPTGLAYEQYF. The CDR3 nucleotides are TGCGCCAGCAGCCAAGGACCCACAGGGTTGGCCTACGAGCAGTACTTC.

The V and J genes are TRBV6-1 and TRBJ1-1, with TRBD1 identical over 7 bases. The CDR3 covers 13 residues. CDR1 and CDR2 (germline): MNHNS, SASEGT. J gave up 1 base and V 5 bases, and 1 base lay outside the gene matches. CDR3 region: CASSRTGNTEAFF. In nucleotides, the CDR3 is TGTGCCAGCAGTAGGACAGGGAACACTGAAGCTTTCTTT.

The CDR3 DNA follows: TGCAGCGCTCAGGGGGCCAACGGGGAGCTGTTTTTT. Translating gives CSAQGANGELFF. The V gene is TRBV29-1, the J gene TRBJ2-2; 8 bases are shared with TRBD1. This CDR3 comprises 12 residues. CDR1 SQVTM and CDR2 ANQGSEA come from the germline V gene. J lost 7 bases, V lost 7 bases, and 5 bases had no gene match.

This chain connects TRBV11-2 to TRBJ2-7; TRBD1 agrees at 10 bases. CDR1 is SGHAT, CDR2 FQNNGV, per germline. J was trimmed by 5 bases and V by 5 bases; bases with no gene match: 12. This CDR3 comprises 16 residues. CDR3 nucleotide sequence: TGTGCCAGCAGCCATAGGACAGGGGGTACTTTCCACGAGCAGTACTTC. Its protein product is CASSHRTGGTFHEQYF.

The gene calls are TRBV13 and TRBJ2-7, with a tentative D call TRBD2 (6 bases). Trimming stripped 5 bases from V and 3 bases from J, with 11 bases between. Germline CDR1 PRHDT, CDR2 FYEKMQ (reference sequence). The CDR3 loop spans 13 amino acids. CDR3 loop: CASSRPGGYEQYF. CDR3 nucleotide sequence: TGTGCCAGCAGCCGACCCGGGGGCTACGAGCAGTACTTC.

The chain joins TRBV28 to TRBJ2-7, with TRBD2 identical over 9 bases. The CDR3 spans 18 residues. The junction had 13 bases not matched to a gene; V was cut back by 0 bases and J by 4 bases. Germline lookup yields CDR1 MDHEN and CDR2 SYDVKM. The CDR3 sequence is CASSLCPPQLAGRYEQYF. CDR3 nucleotide sequence: TGTGCCAGCAGTTTATGCCCCCCCCAGCTAGCGGGAAGGTACGAGCAGTACTTC. Filled out from reference TRBV28 and TRBJ2-7, the complete variable domain reads DVKVTQSSRYLVKRTGEKVFLECVQDMDHENMFWYRQDPGLGLRLIYFSYDVKMKEKGDIPEGYSVSREKKERFSLILESASTNQTSMYLCASSLCPPQLAGRYEQYFGPGTRLTVT.

This chain connects TRBV28 to TRBJ1-2; no clear D. The germline CDR1 and CDR2 sequences are MDHEN and SYDVKM. This CDR3 is 15 amino acids long. Trimming stripped 3 bases from V and 1 base from J, with 12 bases between. CDR3 sequence (DNA): TGTGCCAGCAGTTTCTCGGGGTACCTTAACTATGGCTACACCTTC. Protein product: CASSFSGYLNYGYTF.

This chain joins TRBV6-5 and TRBJ2-7; D not certain. Germline V gives CDR1 MNHEY, CDR2 SVGAGI. This CDR3 region has 14 residues. Trimming shortened V by 0 bases and J by 4 bases, and 10 bases separated the two germline ends. The CDR3 sequence: CASSYSWDTYEQYF. In nucleotides, the CDR3 is TGTGCCAGCAGTTACTCCTGGGATACTTACGAGCAGTACTTC.

This clone has just one count. This chain joins TRBV4-1 and TRBJ1-3; D uncertain. The V gene's germline CDR1 is MGHRA and CDR2 YSYEKL. CDR3 length: 16 amino acids. V dropped 2 bases and J dropped 0 bases, with 11 bases sitting between them. The CDR3 DNA reads TGCGCCAGCAGCCAACGAGGGCCCAGCTCTGGAAACACCATATATTTT. This sequence encodes CASSQRGPSSGNTIYF.

The CDR3 reads CASSPLAVNARDTQYF. Here the CDR3 DNA reads TGTGCCAGCAGTCCACTAGCGGTTAATGCGAGGGATACGCAGTATTTT. This sequence joins TRBV28 and TRBJ2-3, with 8 positions matching TRBD2. Germline V gene lookup returns CDR1 MDHEN and CDR2 SYDVKM. The V segment lost 5 bases and the J segment 6 bases; nucleotides outside the gene matches: 13. CDR3 length: 16 amino acids.

This chain joins TRBV4-1 and TRBJ2-2; tentative D call: TRBD2 (5 bases). Germline V gene lookup returns CDR1 MGHRA and CDR2 YSYEKL. The CDR3 has 16 residues. The V end lost 4 bases, the J end lost 4 bases, and 16 bases lay between the germline ends. This chain's CDR3 is CASSPPAGAATGELFF. Written as DNA, the CDR3 is TGCGCCAGCAGCCCACCCGCGGGCGCCGCCACCGGGGAGCTGTTTTTT.

The gene calls are TRBV5-6 and TRBJ2-7; D may be TRBD1 (5 bases). With 4 bases removed from V and 1 base from J, the gap between germline ends came to 15 bases. CDR3 length: 15 residues. Germline loops: CDR1 SGHDT, CDR2 YYEEEE. CDR3 sequence (DNA): TGTGCCAGCAGCCACTGGACACCGAATTCCTACGAGCAGTACTTC. Its protein is CASSHWTPNSYEQYF.

The rearrangement joins TRBV7-2 to TRBJ2-1; 12 nucleotides line up with TRBD2. Germline trimming cut 0 bases from V and 8 bases from J; bases unmatched to any gene: 14. Germline CDR1 SGHTA, CDR2 FQGNSA. The CDR3 extends over 19 amino acids. The CDR3 region is CASSLAVGLAGGPKDEQFF. The CDR3 DNA reads TGTGCCAGCAGCTTAGCAGTAGGTCTAGCGGGAGGGCCTAAAGATGAGCAGTTCTTC.

The chain recombines TRBV5-6 with TRBJ2-1; the D gene is possibly TRBD2 (5 bases). V was pared by 6 bases and J by 6 bases, with 16 bases between. Germline CDR1 is SGHDT and CDR2 is YYEEEE. This CDR3 is 14 amino acids long. CDR3 in amino acids: CASKSRASSNEQFF. The CDR3 nucleotides read TGTGCCAGCAAATCCCGCGCTAGCAGCAATGAGCAGTTCTTC.